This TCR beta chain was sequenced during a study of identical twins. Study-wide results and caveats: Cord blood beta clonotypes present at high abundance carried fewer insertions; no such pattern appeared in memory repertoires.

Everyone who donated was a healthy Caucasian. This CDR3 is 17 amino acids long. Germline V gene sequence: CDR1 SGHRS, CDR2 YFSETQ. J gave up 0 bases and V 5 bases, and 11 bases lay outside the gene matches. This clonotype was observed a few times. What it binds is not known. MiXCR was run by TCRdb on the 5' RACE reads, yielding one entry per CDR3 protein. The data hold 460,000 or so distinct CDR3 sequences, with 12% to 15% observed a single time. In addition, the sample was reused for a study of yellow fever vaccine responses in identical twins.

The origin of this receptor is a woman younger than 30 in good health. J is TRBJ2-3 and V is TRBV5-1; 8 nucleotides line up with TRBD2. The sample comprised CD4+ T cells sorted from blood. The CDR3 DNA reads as TGCGCCAGCAGGAAGAGTCTAGCGGGTGCTAGCACAGATACGCAGTATTTT. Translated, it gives CASRKSLAGASTDTQYF.